This record concerns one T cell receptor (beta chain) sequence. The CDR3 length is 13 residues. The ends were cut back, 3 bases at V and 4 bases at J, with 8 bases in the middle. The germline V gene encodes CDR1 KGHDR and CDR2 SFDVKD. This specimen comes from a study of blood T cell repertoires in COVID-19. Method: immunoSEQ multiplex PCR; TCRdb's copy keeps in-frame clones and lacks some. The sample holds roughly 150,000 clones; 85% to 90% are singletons and the top ten take 15%. The chain is built from TRBV24-1 and TRBJ2-5; D gene ambiguous. The source material was peripheral blood. This clonotype was sampled from a woman aged 40 to 50 with acute or convalescent COVID-19. The CDR3 coding sequence is TGTGCCACCAGTGATCCTAATGGAGAGACCCAGTACTTC. It encodes CATSDPNGETQYF.